Shown below are 22 T cell receptor beta chains from a single sample sequenced in a study of T cell responses to AZD1222 COVID-19 vaccine. Data came from immunoSEQ multiplex PCR; TCRdb stores just in-frame clones and leaves some out. The sample consists of approximately 160,000 clones, roughly 93% of them appearing once. Sequencing was performed on peripheral blood, taken on day 0 of AZD1222 vaccination. These receptors all stem from an adult in good health.

This rearrangement joins TRBV5-6 to TRBJ2-5; maybe TRBD1 (5 bases). The CDR3 totals 14 residues. Per germline, CDR1 SGHDT and CDR2 YYEEEE. V was clipped by 0 bases and J by 3 bases, with 9 bases between them. CDR3 protein: CASSLATVKETQYF. The CDR3 DNA reads as TGTGCCAGCAGCTTGGCGACAGTGAAAGAGACCCAGTACTTC.

The V and J genes are TRBV28 and TRBJ1-2; no reliable D call. The CDR3 totals 12 residues. The V and J ends lost 6 bases and 1 base respectively, with 6 bases between them. Germline CDR1 and CDR2: MDHEN and SYDVKM. CDR3 bases: TGTGCCAGCAGAGAGAGTAACTATGGCTACACCTTC. Protein: CASRESNYGYTF.

This chain joins TRBV19 and TRBJ1-6; D is perhaps TRBD1 (6 bases). Germline V gene sequence: CDR1 LNHDA, CDR2 SQIVND (reference sequence). Trimming stripped 5 bases from V and 4 bases from J, with 15 bases between. The CDR3 contains 16 residues. The CDR3 reads CASSRQGGGYNSPLHF. For the CDR3, the DNA is TGTGCCAGTAGTCGACAAGGGGGTGGTTATAATTCACCCCTCCACTTT.

This clone was detected only a few times. This chain links TRBV11-2 with TRBJ2-7, with D perhaps matching TRBD2 (5 bases). Germline V gives CDR1 SGHAT, CDR2 FQNNGV. Trimming removed 0 bases at V and 0 bases at J, with 9 bases between. The CDR3 is 15 amino acids. Here the CDR3 DNA reads TGTGCCAGCAGCTTAGAACTAGTGGGCTCCTACGAGCAGTACTTC. It encodes CASSLELVGSYEQYF. The whole variable domain, filled in from reference TRBV11-2 and TRBJ2-7, reads EAGVAQSPRYKIIEKRQSVAFWCNPISGHATLYWYQQILGQGPKLLIQFQNNGVVDDSQLPKDRFSAERLKGVDSTLKIQPAKLEDSAVYLCASSLELVGSYEQYFGPGTRLTVT.

The V call is TRBV11-2, the J call TRBJ1-6; D ambiguous. The V gene lost 1 base and the J gene lost 7 bases, with 5 bases spanning the gap. Per the germline V gene, CDR1 is SGHAT and CDR2 is FQNNGV. This CDR3 is 13 amino acids long. The CDR3 here is CASSLGRNSPLHF. DNA for the CDR3: TGTGCCAGCAGCTTAGGGAGGAATTCACCCCTCCACTTT.

The rearrangement joins TRBV5-8 to TRBJ1-1; tentatively, D is TRBD1 (6 bases). Germline V CDR1 and CDR2: SGHTS, YDEGEE. Deletions cut 2 bases from V and 1 base from J, with 6 bases between. This CDR3 spans 13 amino acids. This CDR3 is CASSLQGNTEAFF. DNA of the CDR3: TGTGCCAGCAGCTTACAGGGGAACACTGAAGCTTTCTTT.

The genes are TRBV9 and TRBJ1-1; D may be TRBD1 (5 bases). Trimming left V 4 bases short and J 4 bases short, with 17 bases between. Germline V lookup: CDR1 SGDLS, CDR2 YYNGEE. This CDR3 is built from 15 residues. The CDR3 loop is CASSFSQGRGTEAFF. The CDR3 DNA sequence: TGTGCCAGCAGCTTTAGTCAGGGAAGGGGCACTGAAGCTTTCTTT.

The chain joins TRBV12-3 or TRBV12-4 to TRBJ1-5; D perhaps matches TRBD1 (5 bases). This CDR3 is built from 13 residues. Trimming cost V 8 bases and J 5 bases, with 13 bases left between them. In DNA form, the CDR3 reads TGTGCCAGCCGGTGGGGACGGGATCAGCCCCAGCATTTT. Amino acids: CASRWGRDQPQHF.

With respect to this clone: This same CDR3 is encoded by further DNA sequences in the sample. The CDR3 spells CASSSDRETEAFF. The CDR3 DNA is TGTGCCAGCAGTTCGGACAGGGAGACTGAAGCTTTCTTT. V usage is TRBV2 and J usage is TRBJ1-1, with TRBD1 matching over 8 bases. This CDR3 has 13 amino acids. Germline V gene sequence: CDR1 SNHLY, CDR2 FYNNEI. V was pared by 5 bases and J by 5 bases, with 4 bases of the junction left unmatched.

The V and J genes are TRBV10-3 and TRBJ2-7; 9 bases are a match to TRBD1. The CDR3 spans 14 residues. Trimming cost V 6 bases and J 5 bases; bases outside gene matches: 8. Germline CDR1 reads ENHRY; CDR2 reads SYGVKD. CDR3 in amino acids: CAISTGQGPHEQYF. For the CDR3, the DNA is TGTGCCATCAGCACAGGACAGGGGCCCCACGAGCAGTACTTC.

The J gene is TRBJ1-4, the V gene TRBV30; possibly TRBD1 for D (5 bases). Germline V gives CDR1 GTSNPN, CDR2 SVGIG (reference sequence). There are 13 residues in the CDR3. Trimming pared 6 bases from V and 0 bases from J, leaving 8 bases between. As DNA, the CDR3 is TGTGCCTGCCGGGACGCAACTAATGAAAAACTGTTTTTT. Encoded protein: CACRDATNEKLFF.

This chain joins TRBV20-1 and TRBJ1-5; D remains unclear. V lost 3 bases and J 0 bases, leaving 9 bases between the germline ends. The CDR3 loop spans 14 amino acids. Per the germline V gene, CDR1 is DFQATT and CDR2 is SNEGSKA (reference sequence). CDR3 protein: CSASSPDSNQPQHF. CDR3 nucleotides: TGCAGTGCTAGTAGCCCAGATAGCAATCAGCCCCAGCATTTT.

The V gene is TRBV5-1, the J gene TRBJ2-5, with D perhaps matching TRBD2 (6 bases). Germline V CDR1 and CDR2: SGHRS, YFSETQ. The CDR3 is 15 amino acids. The V end was cut by 7 bases, the J end by 1 base, with 17 bases between. The CDR3 here is CASVRRGAAQETQYF. CDR3 coding DNA: TGCGCCAGCGTACGACGCGGGGCTGCCCAAGAGACCCAGTACTTC.

V is TRBV12-3 or TRBV12-4 and J is TRBJ2-7; D might be TRBD2 (5 bases). This CDR3 spans 13 amino acids. With 8 bases removed from V and 2 bases from J, the gap between germline ends came to 13 bases. The DNA for the CDR3 is TGTGCCAGCGGCTCTCTAGCTACCTACGAGCAGTACTTC. It is translated as CASGSLATYEQYF.

The V and J genes are TRBV7-8 and TRBJ1-5; D gene uncertain. The germline V gene has CDR1 SGHVS and CDR2 FQNEAQ. There are 13 residues in the CDR3. Trimming left V 4 bases short and J 7 bases short, with 11 bases between. In DNA form, the CDR3 reads TGTGCCAGCAGCTATGGAGGGAGCCAGCCCCAGCATTTT. Translating it yields CASSYGGSQPQHF.

The chain employs TRBV4-2 and TRBJ1-1; D gene uncertain. Trimming removed 1 base at V and 3 bases at J, with 18 bases between. The CDR3 runs 17 residues. Germline values: CDR1 LGHNA, CDR2 YNFKEQ. The CDR3: CASSQGHSNLGYTEAFF. The CDR3 DNA follows: TGTGCCAGCAGCCAAGGACACAGCAATCTGGGTTACACTGAAGCTTTCTTT.

The chain is built from TRBV18 and TRBJ2-7, with D possibly TRBD1 on 6 matching bases. Germline loops: CDR1 KGHSH, CDR2 LQKENI. CDR3 length equals 12 residues. V lost 3 bases and J lost 3, with 6 bases in between. CDR3 amino acids: CASSPDSYEQYF. The DNA of the CDR3 is TGTGCCAGCTCACCGGACAGCTACGAGCAGTACTTC.

V usage is TRBV7-2 and J usage is TRBJ1-1; the D gene is possibly TRBD1 (6 bases). This CDR3 comprises 13 residues. CDR1 SGHTA and CDR2 FQGNSA come from the germline V gene. V was cut by 3 bases and J by 5 bases, with 10 bases left in between. CDR3 amino acids: CASSLDSETEAFF. The CDR3 bases are TGTGCCAGCAGCTTGGACAGTGAGACTGAAGCTTTCTTT.

The sample holds one count of this clone. The chain recombines TRBV28 with TRBJ1-4; no firm D call. V dropped 6 bases and J dropped 0 bases, with 17 bases sitting between them. The V gene's germline CDR1 is MDHEN and CDR2 SYDVKM. This CDR3 has 17 amino acids. The CDR3 protein is CASRVLSFGATNEKLFF. CDR3 coding DNA: TGTGCCAGCAGGGTGCTTTCCTTCGGGGCAACTAATGAAAAACTGTTTTTT.

Note on this clone: One end of the junction is discordant with germline, which a read error may explain. The DNA for the CDR3 is TGCGCCAGCAGCCAAGATTCCGGGGTTGGGCCTGAAACTTTCTTT. It translates to CASSQDSGVGPETFF. V is TRBV4-3 and J is TRBJ1-1, with D hard to call. Germline CDR1 is LGHNA and CDR2 is YSLEER. The CDR3 is made up of 15 amino acids.

The CDR3 region is CASSLDLEGYGYTF. CDR3 DNA: TGTGCCAGCAGCTTAGATCTGGAGGGGTATGGCTACACCTTC. The chain links TRBV11-3 to TRBJ1-2; D is possibly TRBD1 (5 bases). CDR1 and CDR2 (germline): SGHNT, YENEEA. V was clipped by 0 bases and J by 5 bases, with 10 bases between them. The CDR3 spans 14 residues. Complete variable domain (other parts from reference TRBV11-3 and TRBJ1-2): EAGVVQSPRYKIIEKKQPVAFWCNPISGHNTLYWYLQNLGQGPELLIRYENEEAVDDSQLPKDRFSAERLKGVDSTLKIQPAELGDSAVYLCASSLDLEGYGYTFGSGTRLTVV.

Turning to this clone: The same CDR3 also results from other DNA sequences found in this sample. The chain has TRBV12-3 or TRBV12-4 and TRBJ1-5; unclear D gene. V lost 0 bases to trimming and J lost 4 bases, with 4 bases between them. There are 13 residues in the CDR3. CDR3 bases: TGTGCCAGCAGTTTAGCAGAAAATCAGCCCCAGCATTTT. Its protein product is CASSLAENQPQHF.